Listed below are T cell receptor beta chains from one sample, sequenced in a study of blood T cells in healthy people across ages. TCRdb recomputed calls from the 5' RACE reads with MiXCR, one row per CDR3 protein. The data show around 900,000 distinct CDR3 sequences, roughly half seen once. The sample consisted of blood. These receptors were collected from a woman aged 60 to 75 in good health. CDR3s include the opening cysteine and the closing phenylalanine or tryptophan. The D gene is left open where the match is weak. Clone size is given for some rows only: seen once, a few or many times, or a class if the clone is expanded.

DNA: TGTGCCAGCAGCTTAGAGGTCGATCTATATGGCTACACCTTC; CDR3: CASSLEVDLYGYTF; J: TRBJ1-2; size: -; D: -; V: TRBV7-9
DNA: TGTGCCAGCAGTCCCCCTGGCAGGGGGAGCAATCAGCCCCAGCATTTT; CDR3: CASSPPGRGSNQPQHF; J: TRBJ1-5; size: many; D: TRBD1; V: TRBV28
DNA: TGCAGCGCCCGGGACAGCTCCTACGAGCAGTACTTC; CDR3: CSARDSSYEQYF; J: TRBJ2-7; size: -; D: TRBD1; V: TRBV29-1
DNA: TGCAGCGCAAAAGACAGTCGGACTGAAGCTTTCTTT; CDR3: CSAKDSRTEAFF; J: TRBJ1-1; size: -; D: -; V: TRBV29-1
DNA: TGCAGCGTTGAAGACCCTCTCTCCTACGAGCAGTACTTC; CDR3: CSVEDPLSYEQYF; J: TRBJ2-7; size: few; D: -; V: TRBV29-1
DNA: TGTGCCAGCACTAGGGAGGTCAAAAACATTCAGTACTTC; CDR3: CASTREVKNIQYF; J: TRBJ2-4; size: -; D: -; V: TRBV28
DNA: TGTGCCAGCAGTTTTCTCAATCCGACCTACGAGCAGTACTTC; CDR3: CASSFLNPTYEQYF; J: TRBJ2-7; size: -; D: -; V: TRBV28
DNA: TGCGCCAGCAGCGCTCAACAGGGTACGGTCGAGCAGTACTTC; CDR3: CASSAQQGTVEQYF; J: TRBJ2-7; size: once; D: -; V: TRBV21-1
DNA: TGCGCCAGCAGCCTACGGGGCTCGACTAGCACAGATACGCAGTATTTT; CDR3: CASSLRGSTSTDTQYF; J: TRBJ2-3; size: few; D: -; V: TRBV4-1
DNA: TGTGCCACCAGTGAACCCGGACAGAACCAAGAGACCCAGTACTTC; CDR3: CATSEPGQNQETQYF; J: TRBJ2-5; size: -; D: -; V: TRBV24-1
DNA: TGTGCCTGGAGAACTAGCGGGAGGAATGAGCAGTTCTTC; CDR3: CAWRTSGRNEQFF; J: TRBJ2-1; size: -; D: TRBD2; V: TRBV30
DNA: TGTGCCAGCAGCCAAAGGGGTCTGCGGGGCGGCTACACCTTC; CDR3: CASSQRGLRGGYTF; J: TRBJ1-2; size: -; D: -; V: TRBV14
DNA: TGTGCCAGCAGTTATCGTTACCGGGACCCGACAGGGGAGCTGTTTTTT; CDR3: CASSYRYRDPTGELFF; J: TRBJ2-2; size: -; D: -; V: TRBV6-5
DNA: TGTGCCAGCAGCTTAGGGGGACACGAAGCCAAAAACATTCAGTACTTC; CDR3: CASSLGGHEAKNIQYF; J: TRBJ2-4; size: few; D: -; V: TRBV7-2
DNA: TGTGCCAGCGGCAGGGCAATAACCTACGAGCAGTACTTC; CDR3: CASGRAITYEQYF; J: TRBJ2-7; size: few; D: -; V: TRBV7-2
DNA: TGCGCCAGCAGCCAAGATTGGGCGGGTCAGTACAATGAGCAGTTCTTC; CDR3: CASSQDWAGQYNEQFF; J: TRBJ2-1; size: -; D: -; V: TRBV4-1
DNA: TGTGCCAGCAGCCCGGGGGAGGGCCGTCGGTACAATGAGCAGTTCTTC; CDR3: CASSPGEGRRYNEQFF; J: TRBJ2-1; size: -; D: TRBD2; V: TRBV12-3/TRBV12-4
DNA: TGCAGTGCTCCGGACAGGGCTCTTTACGAGCAGTACTTC; CDR3: CSAPDRALYEQYF; J: TRBJ2-7; size: many; D: TRBD1; V: TRBV20-1
DNA: TGTGCCAGCAGCTTGGAGCTTCTCCAGGGGGCCTTCTATGAAAAACTGTTTTTT; CDR3: CASSLELLQGAFYEKLFF; J: TRBJ1-4; size: -; D: TRBD1; V: TRBV7-2
DNA: TGTGCCAGCAGCCAATTAAGGGATCCCCAATACGAGCAGTACTTC; CDR3: CASSQLRDPQYEQYF; J: TRBJ2-7; size: -; D: -; V: TRBV3-1
DNA: TGTGCCAGCAGTGACCAGCGGGAAGTAGATACGCAGTATTTT; CDR3: CASSDQREVDTQYF; J: TRBJ2-3; size: -; D: TRBD2; V: TRBV2
DNA: TGCGCCAGCAGCCATCTACTAGCGGGAGAAGGGGAGCTGTTTTTT; CDR3: CASSHLLAGEGELFF; J: TRBJ2-2; size: -; D: TRBD2; V: TRBV4-1
DNA: TGTGCCAGCGTTGGGCGTACTAGCACAGATACGCGGTATTTT; CDR3: CASVGRTSTDTRYF; J: TRBJ2-3; size: -; D: -; V: TRBV28
DNA: TGTGCCAGCAGGGGACAGGGTCACACCGGGGAGCTGTTTTTT; CDR3: CASRGQGHTGELFF; J: TRBJ2-2; size: few; D: TRBD1; V: TRBV25-1
DNA: TGTGCCAGCAGTTACGTACAGGGCCGGCCCTACGGGCAGTACTTC; CDR3: CASSYVQGRPYGQYF; J: TRBJ2-5; size: -; D: -; V: TRBV6-5
DNA: TGTGCCAGCTCAAGGACTGATTATGGCTACACCTTC; CDR3: CASSRTDYGYTF; J: TRBJ1-2; size: -; D: -; V: TRBV18
DNA: TGTGCCAAGGGGCTGGGAGGTTGGCAAGAGACCCAGTACTTC; CDR3: CAKGLGGWQETQYF; J: TRBJ2-5; size: few; D: -; V: TRBV2